Here is one TCR beta chain with its context. The antigen remains undetermined. The protocol was immunoSEQ multiplex PCR, while the TCRdb copy is restricted to in-frame clones and leaves out a portion. The data contain tens of thousands of clones, just over 90% of them seen just once; the ten biggest clones take up less than 5%. The sample originates from a study of early stage breast cancer tumors. Study-wide context: ER+/PR+/HER2- status applied to about 80% of the 16 invasive breast tumors. Study observations and caveats: Blood repertoires resembled normal breast more than tumor. Tumors had around 2.3-fold higher T cell density than normal breast.

With 7 bases clipped from V and 6 bases from J, the junction kept 10 bases outside the gene matches. Germline V gene data show CDR1 as SQVTM and CDR2 as ANQGSEA. The CDR3 has 14 amino acids. The TCR comes from a person aged 65-85 years with breast cancer. The sample taken for sequencing was blood. V is TRBV29-1 and J is TRBJ2-3; 10 bases agree with TRBD1. The CDR3 DNA reads TGCAGCGGGATTGAGGCGGACAGGGGGGATACGCAGTATTTT. It encodes CSGIEADRGDTQYF.